This T cell receptor beta chain is drawn from a study of blood T cells in healthy people across ages. Sample-barcoded 5' priming and a J-beta primer mix drove a second PCR of about 6 to 12 cycles. TCRdb redid the calling of the 5' RACE reads with MiXCR, one entry per CDR3 protein. This table has some 710,000 distinct CDR3 sequences, approximately 21% appearing once. V gave up 7 bases and J gave up 1 base; unmatched junction bases: 4. The CDR3 is made up of 13 amino acids. Germline assignment: CDR1 SQVTM and CDR2 ANQGSEA. The clonotype originates from a man in his 70s in good health. The V gene is TRBV29-1, the J gene TRBJ2-3; 8 positions match TRBD2. The sequencing sample was made of blood. CDR3 amino acids: CSAPTSGTDTQYF. The CDR3 coding sequence is TGCAGCGCTCCGACTAGCGGCACAGATACGCAGTATTTT.